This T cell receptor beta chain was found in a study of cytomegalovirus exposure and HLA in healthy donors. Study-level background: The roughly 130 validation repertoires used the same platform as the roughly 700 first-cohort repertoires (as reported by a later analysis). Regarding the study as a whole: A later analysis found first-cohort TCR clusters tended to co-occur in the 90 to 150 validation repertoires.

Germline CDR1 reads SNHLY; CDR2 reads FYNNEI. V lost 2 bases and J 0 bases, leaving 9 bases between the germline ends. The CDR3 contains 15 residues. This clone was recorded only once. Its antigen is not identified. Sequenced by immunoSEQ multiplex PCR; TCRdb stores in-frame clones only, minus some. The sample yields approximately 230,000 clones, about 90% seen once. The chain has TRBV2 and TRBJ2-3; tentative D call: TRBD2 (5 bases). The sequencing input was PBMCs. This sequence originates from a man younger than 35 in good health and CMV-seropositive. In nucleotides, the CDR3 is TGTGCCAGCAGTGAAAGCGGAACTAGCACAGATACGCAGTATTTT. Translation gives CASSESGTSTDTQYF. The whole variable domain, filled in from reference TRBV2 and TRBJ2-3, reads EPEVTQTPSHQVTQMGQEVILRCVPISNHLYFYWYRQILGQKVEFLVSFYNNEISEKSEIFDDQFSVERPDGSNFTLKIRSTKLEDSAMYFCASSESGTSTDTQYFGPGTRLTVL.